This entry lists 17 T cell receptor beta chains sequenced from one sample in a study of blood T cell repertoires in COVID-19. Profiling relied on immunoSEQ multiplex PCR, and the TCRdb table lists in-frame clones only, not all of them. This sample has 200,000 to 250,000 clones; about nine tenths occur once, and the top ten carry around 0.86%. Sequencing used peripheral blood. The receptors originated from a young man with COVID-19, enrolled during active disease.

This clone was seen a few times. The CDR3 reads CASSPRGTSGGVGQETQYF. The DNA for the CDR3 is TGTGCCAGCAGCCCCCGGGGGACTAGCGGGGGGGTGGGGCAAGAGACCCAGTACTTC. The chain carries TRBV4-2 and TRBJ2-5; 16 positions match TRBD2. The CDR3 contains 19 residues. V lost 4 bases, J lost 2 bases, and 10 bases stayed unmatched. Germline loops: CDR1 LGHNA, CDR2 YNFKEQ.

The gene calls are TRBV5-1 and TRBJ2-2, with 12 bases lining up with TRBD1. From germline, CDR1 is SGHRS and CDR2 YFSETQ. V trimming: 5 bases; J trimming: 2 bases; junction bases outside the gene matches: 4. This CDR3 comprises 16 residues. The CDR3 spells CASSSGTGGNTGELFF. CDR3 nucleotide sequence: TGCGCCAGCAGTTCCGGGACAGGGGGCAACACCGGGGAGCTGTTTTTT. The complete variable domain, with remaining parts taken from reference TRBV5-1 and TRBJ2-2, reads KAGVTQTPRYLIKTRGQQVTLSCSPISGHRSVSWYQQTPGQGLQFLFEYFSETQRNKGNFPGRFSGRQFSNSRSEMNVSTLELGDSALYLCASSSGTGGNTGELFFGEGSRLTVL.

V is TRBV12-3 or TRBV12-4 and J is TRBJ1-5; the D gene is possibly TRBD1 (5 bases). The CDR3 runs 13 residues. V was cut by 5 bases and J by 4 bases, with 9 bases left in between. CDR3 sequence reads: CASSPRVNQPQHF. The CDR3 coding sequence is TGTGCCAGCAGTCCCAGGGTGAATCAGCCCCAGCATTTT.

The CDR3 here is CASSLDGQGSTEAFF. CDR3 nucleotide sequence: TGTGCCAGCAGCTTAGACGGACAGGGGTCCACTGAAGCTTTCTTT. V and J are TRBV7-2 and TRBJ1-1, with 9 positions matching TRBD1. CDR3 length equals 15 residues. With 1 base clipped from V and 4 bases from J, the junction kept 4 bases outside the gene matches. The germline V gene encodes CDR1 SGHTA and CDR2 FQGNSA.

The genes are TRBV19 and TRBJ1-1; a possible D gene is TRBD1 (6 bases). The CDR3 is 14 residues long. The germline V gene has CDR1 LNHDA and CDR2 SQIVND (reference sequence). The V gene lost 4 bases and the J gene lost 3 bases, with 12 bases spanning the gap. The CDR3 spells CASSTDRKYTEAFF. The CDR3 DNA reads TGTGCCAGTAGTACGGACAGAAAGTACACTGAAGCTTTCTTT.

The chain employs TRBV9 and TRBJ1-6; tentative D call: TRBD1 (5 bases). This CDR3 is 18 amino acids long. Germline V gives CDR1 SGDLS, CDR2 YYNGEE. Trimming took off 4 bases at V and 2 bases at J, with 19 bases between the two ends. Written as DNA, the CDR3 is TGTGCCAGCAGCCCATCAACCCAGGGAAACGCCTATAATTCACCCCTCCACTTT. The encoded protein is CASSPSTQGNAYNSPLHF.

To note about this clone: Other nucleotide sequences in the sample specify the same CDR3. The chain's CDR3 is CASSYSEQGAGQPQHF. Here the CDR3 DNA reads TGTGCCAGCAGTTACTCTGAACAGGGGGCAGGGCAGCCCCAGCATTTT. The rearrangement links TRBV6-6 to TRBJ1-5; 9 nucleotides agree with TRBD1. V lost 0 bases, J lost 7 bases, and 7 bases stayed unmatched. The CDR3 is 16 amino acids. Germline values: CDR1 MNHNY, CDR2 SVGAGI (reference sequence).

The chain couples TRBV6-5 to TRBJ2-7; 7 bases agree with TRBD1. Germline trimming cut 8 bases from V and 2 bases from J; bases unmatched to any gene: 6. CDR3 size: 13 residues. Germline V gene data show CDR1 as MNHEY and CDR2 as SVGAGI. The CDR3 region has the DNA TGTGCCAGCGACAGGGAAGGGGCCTACGAGCAGTACTTC. Its protein is CASDREGAYEQYF.

The chain has TRBV19 and TRBJ2-1; 7 positions match TRBD1. Germline CDR1 LNHDA, CDR2 SQIVND (reference sequence). The CDR3 totals 16 residues. V dropped 6 bases and J dropped 10; count of bases not matched to a gene: 18. CDR3 sequence (DNA): TGTGCCAGTAGCAACGACAGGGTTGGGATACAATGGGAGCAGTTCTTC. It codes for CASSNDRVGIQWEQFF.

This chain joins TRBV13 and TRBJ1-4; D might be TRBD1 (5 bases). The CDR3 runs 15 residues. The V end lost 2 bases, the J end lost 2 bases, and 9 bases lay between the germline ends. CDR1 is PRHDT and CDR2 is FYEKMQ in the germline V gene (reference sequence). The CDR3 reads CASSLMQGTNEKLFF. The CDR3 nucleotides are TGTGCCAGCAGCTTAATGCAGGGCACTAATGAAAAACTGTTTTTT.

V gene TRBV10-3 combines with J gene TRBJ2-1; 11 bases align to TRBD2. Germline CDR1 is ENHRY and CDR2 is SYGVKD. This CDR3 comprises 17 residues. The junction had 9 bases not matched to a gene; V was cut back by 6 bases and J by 2 bases. The CDR3 reads CAISLAGGVQPYNEQFF. CDR3 DNA sequence: TGTGCCATCAGCCTAGCGGGGGGAGTACAGCCCTACAATGAGCAGTTCTTC.

The genes are TRBV2 and TRBJ2-6, with D maybe TRBD1 (6 bases). This CDR3 comprises 16 residues. CDR1 and CDR2 (germline): SNHLY, FYNNEI. The V and J ends lost 5 bases and 3 bases respectively, with 14 bases between them. This CDR3 reads CASSRTDRLGANVLTF. Here the CDR3 DNA reads TGTGCCAGCAGTAGGACAGACCGTCTTGGGGCCAACGTCCTGACTTTC.

The chain joins TRBV2 to TRBJ2-7; perhaps TRBD1 as D (5 bases). This CDR3 is 12 amino acids long. CDR1 and CDR2 (germline): SNHLY, FYNNEI. Trimming stripped 5 bases from V and 1 base from J, with 6 bases between. CDR3 in amino acids: CASSPGSYEQYF. The CDR3 bases are TGTGCCAGCAGTCCAGGGTCCTACGAGCAGTACTTC.

This clone was observed a few times. The chain recombines TRBV29-1 with TRBJ1-2; D is ambiguous. The CDR3 extends over 13 amino acids. V dropped 7 bases and J dropped 2 bases, with 14 bases sitting between them. The germline V gene has CDR1 SQVTM and CDR2 ANQGSEA. Written as DNA, the CDR3 is TGCAGCGACAAAACAGCAGAAAACTATGGCTACACCTTC. Translated, it gives CSDKTAENYGYTF.

This chain connects TRBV7-9 to TRBJ1-2; perhaps TRBD1 as D (6 bases). V was shortened by 5 bases and J by 5 bases, with 9 bases between the two germline ends. The CDR3 covers 12 residues. Looked up from germline, CDR1 is SEHNR and CDR2 is FQNEAQ (reference sequence). Written as DNA, the CDR3 is TGTGCCAGCAGCCTTACAGGGTATGGCTACACCTTC. Translated, it gives CASSLTGYGYTF.

CDR3 residues: CATLQSAGENTDTQYF. The CDR3 DNA reads TGTGCCACGCTACAATCCGCAGGGGAGAACACAGATACGCAGTATTTT. This chain connects TRBV15 to TRBJ2-3, with D maybe TRBD1 (6 bases). The length of the CDR3 is 16 residues. Per the germline V gene, CDR1 is LNHNV and CDR2 is YYDKDF (reference sequence). With 9 bases removed from V and 2 bases from J, the gap between germline ends came to 21 bases.

The V call is TRBV10-3, the J call TRBJ2-7, with 12 bases matching TRBD2. V was clipped by 6 bases and J by 3 bases; unmatched bases: 15. Germline V gene lookup returns CDR1 ENHRY and CDR2 SYGVKD. This CDR3 has 18 residues. CDR3 region: CAIRSSGLAGFNFYEQYF. In DNA, the CDR3 is TGTGCCATCAGATCCTCAGGACTAGCGGGGTTTAACTTCTACGAGCAGTACTTC.